Many counts were recorded for the clone carrying this T cell receptor beta chain. Per the germline V gene, CDR1 is SGHRS and CDR2 is YFSETQ. Trimming took off 1 base at V and 5 bases at J, with 9 bases between the two ends. The CDR3 covers 13 residues. The data are from a study of T-cell reconstitution after alpha-beta-depleted transplantation in children. A library of TCRbeta sequences, prepared with unique molecular identifiers, was generated. TCRdb re-analysed the PCR reads in MiXCR, keeping a single row per CDR3 protein. The sample yields 400,000 to 550,000 distinct CDR3 sequences, roughly 10% seen once.

The chain has TRBV5-1 and TRBJ1-1, with D possibly TRBD1 on 5 matching bases. Sample: PBMCs, taken before TCRalphabeta/CD19-depleted stem cell transplant. The receptor was isolated from a child under 10 years old with inherited bone marrow failure, due to receive a stem cell transplant. This CDR3 reads CASSLSRETEAFF. CDR3 bases: TGCGCCAGCAGCTTGTCCAGGGAAACTGAAGCTTTCTTT.